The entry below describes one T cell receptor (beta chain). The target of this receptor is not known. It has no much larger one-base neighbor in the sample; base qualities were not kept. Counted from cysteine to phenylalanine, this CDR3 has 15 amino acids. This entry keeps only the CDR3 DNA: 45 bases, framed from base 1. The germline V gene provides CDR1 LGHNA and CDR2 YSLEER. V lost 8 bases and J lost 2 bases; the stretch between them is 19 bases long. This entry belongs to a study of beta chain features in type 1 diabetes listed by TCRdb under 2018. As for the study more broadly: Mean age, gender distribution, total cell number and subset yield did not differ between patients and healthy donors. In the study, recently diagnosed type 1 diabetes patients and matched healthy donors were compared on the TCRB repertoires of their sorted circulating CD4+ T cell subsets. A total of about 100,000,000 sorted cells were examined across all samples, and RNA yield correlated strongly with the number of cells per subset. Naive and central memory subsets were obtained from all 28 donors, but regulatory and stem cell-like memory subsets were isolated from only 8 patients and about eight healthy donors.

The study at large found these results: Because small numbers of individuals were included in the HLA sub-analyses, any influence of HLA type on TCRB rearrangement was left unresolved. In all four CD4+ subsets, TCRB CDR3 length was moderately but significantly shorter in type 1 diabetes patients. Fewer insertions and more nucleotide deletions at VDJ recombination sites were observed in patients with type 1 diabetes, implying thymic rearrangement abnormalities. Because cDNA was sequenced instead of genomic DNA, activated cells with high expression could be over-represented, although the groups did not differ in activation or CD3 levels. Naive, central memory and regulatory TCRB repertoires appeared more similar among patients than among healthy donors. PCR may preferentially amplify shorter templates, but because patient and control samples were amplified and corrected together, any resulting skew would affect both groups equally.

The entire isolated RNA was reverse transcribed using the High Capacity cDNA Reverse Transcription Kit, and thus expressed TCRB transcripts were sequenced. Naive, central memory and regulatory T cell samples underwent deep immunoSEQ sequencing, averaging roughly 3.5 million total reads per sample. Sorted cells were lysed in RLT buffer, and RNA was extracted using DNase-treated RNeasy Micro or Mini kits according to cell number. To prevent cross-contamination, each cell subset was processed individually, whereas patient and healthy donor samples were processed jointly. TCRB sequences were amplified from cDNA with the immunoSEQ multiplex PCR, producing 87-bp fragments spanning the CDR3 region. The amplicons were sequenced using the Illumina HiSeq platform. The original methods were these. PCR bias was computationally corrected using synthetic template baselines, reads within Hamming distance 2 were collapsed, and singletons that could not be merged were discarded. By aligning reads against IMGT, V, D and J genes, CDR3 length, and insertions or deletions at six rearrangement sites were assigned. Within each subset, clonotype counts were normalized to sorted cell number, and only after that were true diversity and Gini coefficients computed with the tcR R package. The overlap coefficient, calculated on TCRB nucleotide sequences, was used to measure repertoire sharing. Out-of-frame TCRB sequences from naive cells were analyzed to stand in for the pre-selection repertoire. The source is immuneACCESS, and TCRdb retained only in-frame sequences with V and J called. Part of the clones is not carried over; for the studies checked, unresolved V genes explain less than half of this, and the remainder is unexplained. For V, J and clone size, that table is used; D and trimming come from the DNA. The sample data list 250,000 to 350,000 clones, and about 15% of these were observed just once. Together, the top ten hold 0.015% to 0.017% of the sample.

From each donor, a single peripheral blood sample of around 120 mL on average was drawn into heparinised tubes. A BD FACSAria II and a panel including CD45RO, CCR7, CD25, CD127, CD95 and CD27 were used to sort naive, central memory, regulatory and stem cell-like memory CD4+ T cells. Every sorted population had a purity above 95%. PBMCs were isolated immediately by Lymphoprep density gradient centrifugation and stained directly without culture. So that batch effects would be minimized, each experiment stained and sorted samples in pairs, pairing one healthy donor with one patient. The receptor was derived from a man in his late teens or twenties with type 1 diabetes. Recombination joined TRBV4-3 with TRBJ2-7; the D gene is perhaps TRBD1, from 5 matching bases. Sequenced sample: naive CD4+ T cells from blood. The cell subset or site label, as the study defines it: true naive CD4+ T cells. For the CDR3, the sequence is CASGQLSAGTYEQYF. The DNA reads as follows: TGCGCCAGCGGACAACTCTCCGCAGGGACCTACGAGCAGTACTTC.